This record looks at one TCR beta chain sequence and its context. The antigen is not known. The identical CDR3 is also encoded by other nucleotide sequences in the sample. Time point meaning: cycle 4 day 1 (C4D1), after 6 weeks of nivolumab. Relapse after autologous stem cell transplantation occurred in every patient, and brentuximab vedotin exposure varied. The study purified CD4+ T cells from thawed PBMCs using magnetic negative selection. Data came from immunoSEQ multiplex PCR; TCRdb stores just in-frame clones and leaves some out. Here the sample spans roughly 15,000 clones, more than 60% being singletons. The sample is drawn from a study of PD-1 blockade in classical Hodgkin lymphoma. Study-level findings and limits: The repertoire differences lack a defined cause, possibly disease activity or prior therapy. In newly diagnosed patients, baseline TCR diversity was reportedly below that of healthy donors.

The starting material was CD4+ T cells from blood, obtained before the fourth cycle of nivolumab. This sequence originates from a human donor with classical Hodgkin lymphoma.

The CDR3 spells CASSLLPLSTGDFNYGYTF. The DNA of the CDR3 is TGCGCCAGCAGCTTATTACCGTTGTCGACGGGGGACTTTAACTATGGCTACACCTTC. This chain links TRBV5-1 with TRBJ1-2, with a possible D match to TRBD1 (5 bases). The CDR3 is made up of 19 amino acids. Trimming pared 2 bases from V and 1 base from J, leaving 24 bases between. The V gene's germline CDR1 is SGHRS and CDR2 YFSETQ.